Presented here are 6 T cell receptor beta chains from one specimen sequenced in a study of breast tumors, draining lymph nodes, adjacent tissues. The lymph nodes were axillary draining lymph nodes from breast cancer patients. One entry per CDR3 protein results from TCRdb running MiXCR on the multiplex PCR reads. The data hold about 89,000 distinct CDR3 sequences, with approximately 29% observed a single time. The source material was axillary lymph node tissue. These receptors were taken from a female donor with breast cancer. Some clones in this sample may be carry-over from other donors' samples.

To note about this clonotype: Without the conserved terminal phenylalanine or tryptophan, this CDR3 likely stems from a read error. V is TRBV18 and J is TRBJ2-7; no reliable D call. CDR1 is KGHSH, CDR2 LQKENI, per germline. The CDR3 consists of 14 residues. CDR3: CASSPSRTAYEQYL. The CDR3, as DNA: TGCGCCAGCTCACCCTCAAGAACAGCCTACGAGCAGTACCTC.

V is TRBV24-1 and J is TRBJ1-6; 10 bases align to TRBD1. The CDR3 has 23 amino acids. J lost 3 bases, V lost 8 bases, and 27 bases had no gene match. The germline V gene has CDR1 KGHDR and CDR2 SFDVKD. CDR3 amino acids: CATTVPTSSASTGTGVYNSPLHF. The CDR3 DNA follows: TGTGCCACCACGGTCCCTACGAGCAGTGCTTCCACCGGGACAGGGGTCTATAATTCACCCCTCCACTTT.

Turning to this clonotype: Without the conserved terminal phenylalanine or tryptophan, this CDR3 likely stems from a read error. No DNA is shown, since the ends of the CDR3 on it are uncertain; the CDR3 is the one TCRdb lists. V usage is TRBV7-8 and J usage is TRBJ2-7; TRBD2 is taken as the D call from the table, unchecked against the DNA. Germline CDR1 reads SGHVS; CDR2 reads FQNEAQ. The CDR3 is made up of 9 amino acids, end residues included. CDR3 sequence reads: CATHIGLAG.

This clonotype appeared many times. The V and J genes are TRBV11-2 and TRBJ2-7, with 8 bases matching TRBD2. Germline V gene sequence: CDR1 SGHAT, CDR2 FQNNGV. The CDR3 sequence is 17 residues long. The J segment lost 6 bases and the V segment lost 1 base, leaving 14 bases of the junction unmatched. The CDR3 bases are TGTGCCAGCAGCTTAGGGTCCCTTAGCGGGATTCCTCGCGAGCAGTACTTC. It encodes CASSLGSLSGIPREQYF.

V usage is TRBV19 and J usage is TRBJ2-1; tentatively, D is TRBD1 or TRBD2 (5 bases each). CDR1 is LNHDA, CDR2 SQIVND, per germline (reference sequence). V dropped 3 bases and J dropped 0 bases, with 9 bases sitting between them. The CDR3 spans 15 residues. The CDR3 DNA sequence: TGTGCCAGTAGTATGGGACGGGGCTCCTACAATGAGCAGTTCTTC. It is translated as CASSMGRGSYNEQFF.

This clonotype was counted many times. The V call is TRBV3-1, the J call TRBJ2-1; a possible D gene is TRBD2 (5 bases). Germline loops: CDR1 LGHDT, CDR2 YNNKEL (reference sequence). There are 15 residues in the CDR3. With 5 bases removed from V and 5 bases from J, the gap between germline ends came to 16 bases. This CDR3 is CASSSRPEGNNEQFF. DNA of the CDR3: TGTGCCAGCAGCTCTAGGCCTGAGGGCAACAATGAGCAGTTCTTC.